This T cell receptor (beta chain) is from a study of PD-L1 blockade in urothelial cancer. Study-wide context: The researchers analyzed blood 3 weeks (second dose) and 6 weeks after treatment start. T cells numbered a median of about 150,000 in the blood samples.

As for time point: pretreatment peripheral blood. Diagnoses among patients were locally advanced or metastatic urothelial carcinoma. Assay used: immunoSEQ multiplex PCR; TCRdb lists only in-frame clones, some missing. This sample has 30,000 to 40,000 clones, with approximately 93% found just once. The sequence came from an older woman with urothelial cancer. The material sequenced was PBMCs, taken around atezolizumab (anti-PD-L1) treatment.

DNA for the CDR3: TGTGCCAGCTCACCACCGGGGCGGGAGGGCCTAGATACGCAGTATTTT. The encoded protein is CASSPPGREGLDTQYF. The rearrangement links TRBV18 to TRBJ2-3, with 9 bases lining up with TRBD2. CDR3 length: 16 residues. Germline V gives CDR1 KGHSH, CDR2 LQKENI. The trim removed 0 bases at V and 5 bases at J, leaving 6 bases unmatched.